What follows is one T cell receptor (beta chain) and its context. Its antigen has not been determined. Base qualities are missing; no much larger clone stands one base away. In the same sample, other DNA sequences code for this CDR3. Donors were healthy HIV-negative adults with no recently reported acute infections or vaccinations. Every donor was a Caucasian adult residing in Nashville, Tennessee, USA. CD4+ T cells were enriched by magnetic negative selection, after which naive cells were positively selected on CD45RA and the negative fraction was taken as the memory subset. Blood was collected by leukapheresis, and PBMCs were isolated by Ficoll-Histopaque density gradient centrifugation and then cryopreserved in liquid nitrogen vapor phase. Analytical flow cytometry was used to check the purity and quantity of every magnetically sorted T cell population. From each sorted fraction, genomic DNA was isolated and quantified by UV absorbance on a Nanodrop 2000c.

For CDR1 and CDR2, the germline V gene (reference sequence) lists LNHDA and SQIVND. The CDR3 starts with the cysteine, ends with the phenylalanine, and has 12 residues. Just CDR3 DNA is preserved here, 36 bases in frame from base 1. Trimming leaves V shorter by 6 bases and J shorter by 5 bases, with the junction holding 4 bases beyond the gene matches. Using the deep immunoSEQ assay, TCR CDR3 regions were amplified from genomic DNA by multiplex PCR. For each cell subset, the extracted genomic DNA was distributed evenly across all wells of several immunoSEQ 96-well plates, and each plate served as one replicate. For sorted subsets, around 200 ng genomic DNA, equal to tens of thousands of T cell genomes, was loaded into each replicate PCR. The purified libraries were quantified using a Qubit 3.0 fluorometer, sized with a Bioanalyzer 2100, and then quantified again using the KAPA Library Quantification kit. Every immunoSEQ 96-well plate was sequenced on a dedicated single-read 150-cycle Illumina NextSeq 550 flow cell. On the study's bioinformatics: Because the immunoSEQ output included only junctional sequences and no quality scores, the filtering could not be the same as the filtering used for full-length reads. To assign V/J genes and CDR3, sequences were annotated against IMGT germline references using PyIR, a Python wrapper for IgBLAST v1.9. Reads were filtered out if the reads had weak V/J assignments (E-value above 1e-6), no CDR3, stop codons, out-of-frame junctions, or ambiguous translated residues. V3J clonotypes were defined as sequences sharing an identical inferred V gene, J gene, and CDR3 amino acid sequence. Percentage overlap between repertoires was computed as shared unique clonotypes divided by the size of the smaller repertoire. RTK rarefaction, the Chao1 estimator, and Recon v2.1 estimates of unobserved clonotypes were used to assess repertoire richness. Generation probabilities for all TCRbeta clonotypes obtained by the gDNA method from four donors were computed using OLGA. The table comes from immuneACCESS by way of TCRdb, which keeps in-frame sequences with V and J called. Part of the clones is missing from these tables; in studies checked, under half for an unresolved V gene and the rest for unknown reasons. That table is the source of V, J and clone size, and D and trimming were worked out from the DNA. For this sample the table gives a few million clones, of which roughly 93% were detected only once. Clones ranked in the top ten supply 0.39% of the sample.

This sample was included in a study of shared clonotypes between healthy human individuals (dated by TCRdb to 2020 to 2022). About the full investigation: The cohort comprised a couple of women and a few men aged 18 to 49 years. To estimate repertoire size and how much clonotypes are shared between individuals, the study performed deep sequencing of blood TCR repertoires from about five healthy adults. Different laboratories and diverse techniques were used to prepare libraries and sequence TCR repertoires, to increase sequencing depth and limit assay-specific biases. Per donor, leukapheresis produced somewhere between about 0.94 and 9 billion PBMCs. For each donor, CD4 naive and CD4 memory were each given three plates, CD8 naive was given two plates, and CD8 memory was given one plate. Results and caveats for the whole study, not just this receptor: Sampling was restricted to blood, and TCR repertoires in tissues likely differ from the TCR repertoires found in blood. Rarefaction of sorted-subset datasets indicated incomplete sequencing despite the large sequencing depth. The small number of donors limited the genetic and exposure-history diversity represented. Larger estimated clonotype richness was generally found for naive subsets than for memory subsets. Compared with non-shared clonotypes, clonotypes shared by all four sorted-subset donors had higher generation probabilities. When a few donors were compared, the shared fraction of clonotypes was 5% to 6.5% for naive CD4, around 4% for naive CD8, roughly 2.5% for memory CD4, and 0.3% to 0.5% for memory CD8. Pairwise subsampling indicated that sequencing depth was expected to affect the degree of clonotype sharing among donors.

This sequence was found in a man in his late teens or twenties in good health. Some clones in this sample may be carry-over from other donors' samples. Sequenced material: naive CD4+ T cells from PBMCs. The label giving this sample's cell subset or site can be read as: CD45RA+ positively selected. The rearrangement joined TRBV19 to TRBJ2-7, with 7 middle bases fitting TRBD1. The DNA is as follows: TGTGCCAGTAGGAACAGGGGTGACGAGCAGTACTTC. It specifies CASRNRGDEQYF.